What follows are 13 T cell receptor beta chains derived from one specimen sequenced in a study of T cells in Graves' hyperthyroidism and ophthalmopathy. What was amplified from RNA transcripts were TCR beta CDR3 regions. The HTBI primer set served for first-round RT-PCR of the TCR CDR3. TCRdb analysed the multiplex PCR reads with MiXCR anew, one entry per CDR3 protein. The table shows about 290,000 distinct CDR3 sequences, with roughly 17% occurring only once. The sample was blood. The receptors derive from a man between 25 and 39 years old with Graves' hyperthyroidism.

This clonotype was observed many times. The chain combines TRBV3-1 with TRBJ2-1; D gene unclear. Between the trimmed V and J ends, which lost 3 bases and 0 bases, there was a span of 9 bases. This CDR3 comprises 15 residues. Germline CDR1 and CDR2: LGHDT and YNNKEL (reference sequence). CDR3 sequence (DNA): TGTGCCAGCAGCCACTCGAGTAGCTCCTACAATGAGCAGTTCTTC. Translated, it gives CASSHSSSSYNEQFF.

Ten or more counts support this clonotype. The chain couples TRBV30 to TRBJ2-1; D is unresolved. Trimming stripped 2 bases from V and 0 bases from J, with 5 bases between. This CDR3 comprises 13 residues. Germline lookup yields CDR1 GTSNPN and CDR2 SVGIG (reference sequence). CDR3 protein: CAWSYDSYNEQFF. CDR3 in DNA: TGTGCCTGGAGTTATGACTCCTACAATGAGCAGTTCTTC. Looking up the rest from reference TRBV30 and TRBJ2-1 gives the full variable domain: SQTIHQWPATLVQPVGSPLSLECTVEGTSNPNLYWYRQAAGRGLQLLFYSVGIGQISSEVPQNLSASRPQDRQFILSSKKLLLSDSGFYLCAWSYDSYNEQFFGPGTRLTVL.

As for this clonotype: The germline gene is not matched at one end of the junction; a read error may be the cause. CDR3 sequence: CVSSSGEDTQYF. The CDR3 nucleotides read TGCGTCAGCAGCTCCGGGGAAGATACGCAGTATTTT. The chain employs TRBV5-1 and TRBJ2-3, with D possibly TRBD2 on 5 matching bases. This CDR3 has 12 residues. Germline CDR1 reads SGHRS; CDR2 reads YFSETQ.

This clonotype showed up just a few times. This chain links TRBV5-1 with TRBJ2-5; unclear D gene. The length of the CDR3 is 14 residues. V lost 0 bases to trimming and J lost 4 bases, with 10 bases between them. Germline V gene lookup returns CDR1 SGHRS and CDR2 YFSETQ. DNA of the CDR3: TGCGCCAGCAGCTTGGTTGGCCCCCCAGAGACCCAGTACTTC. Its translation: CASSLVGPPETQYF.

This clonotype was counted at least ten times. The chain combines TRBV7-8 with TRBJ2-7, with 9 nucleotides matching TRBD2. Germline loops: CDR1 SGHVS, CDR2 FQNEAQ. J gave up 3 bases and V 4 bases, and 19 bases lay outside the gene matches. The CDR3 covers 19 residues. The CDR3 sequence: CASSSSRVAARGRVYEQYF. CDR3 coding DNA: TGTGCCAGCAGCTCCTCCCGGGTCGCTGCTCGCGGGAGGGTCTACGAGCAGTACTTC.

This clonotype was counted at least ten times. The V and J genes are TRBV5-1 and TRBJ1-1; D unresolved. CDR3 size: 14 residues. Germline V gene sequence: CDR1 SGHRS, CDR2 YFSETQ. V lost 4 bases and J lost 3, with 13 bases in between. DNA for the CDR3: TGCGCCAGCAGCATCCTCAGGAGGGACACTGAAGCTTTCTTT. Residues: CASSILRRDTEAFF.

This clonotype was seen more than once but under ten times. V is TRBV12-3 or TRBV12-4 and J is TRBJ2-3; 9 positions match TRBD2. V gave up 3 bases and J gave up 2 bases; unmatched junction bases: 6. CDR3 length: 16 residues. CDR3 sequence reads: CASSFTSGPTTDTQYF. DNA for the CDR3: TGTGCCAGCAGTTTCACTAGCGGGCCGACCACAGATACGCAGTATTTT.

This clonotype was recorded only once. The rearrangement uses TRBV30 and TRBJ2-1; perhaps TRBD2 as D (6 bases). V was clipped by 7 bases and J by 16 bases, with 26 bases between them. The CDR3 is 13 amino acids. The germline V gene encodes CDR1 GTSNPN and CDR2 SVGIG (reference sequence). In nucleotides, the CDR3 is TGTGCCTTGGGGGGACCGCGGGGCCGTCCAAACTTCTTC. Encoded protein: CALGGPRGRPNFF.

This clonotype was picked up a small number of times. An end of the junction differs from the germline gene, which may be a read error. The chain carries TRBV12-3 or TRBV12-4 and TRBJ2-7; no clear D gene. CDR3 length: 14 residues. The CDR3: CANSFFGSRYEQYF. CDR3 nucleotides: TGTGCCAACAGTTTTTTCGGATCTAGGTACGAGCAGTACTTC.

J is TRBJ2-3 and V is TRBV29-1; D is unclear. This CDR3 comprises 10 residues. The germline gives CDR1 SQVTM, CDR2 ANQGSEA. V was pared by 4 bases and J by 1 base, with 0 bases between. CDR3 residues: CSVGTDTQYF. The CDR3, as DNA: TGCAGCGTTGGCACAGATACGCAGTATTTT.

This clonotype occurred many times. This sequence joins TRBV27 and TRBJ2-7; 15 nucleotides align to TRBD2. The CDR3 is 16 residues long. The germline V gene has CDR1 MNHEY and CDR2 SMNVEV (reference sequence). Trimming at V came to 6 bases and at J to 4 bases, leaving 7 bases not matched to a gene. CDR3 region: CASSWVGLAGGYEQYF. Here the CDR3 DNA reads TGTGCCAGCAGCTGGGTAGGACTAGCGGGAGGGTACGAGCAGTACTTC.

This chain uses TRBV20-1 with TRBJ2-2; D tentatively reads TRBD1 or TRBD2 (5 bases each). Trimming shortened V by 0 bases and J by 6 bases, and 11 bases separated the two germline ends. The CDR3 is made up of 14 amino acids. The germline gives CDR1 DFQATT, CDR2 SNEGSKA (reference sequence). The CDR3 bases are TGCAGTGCTAGAGATAGGGGCGGGTCCGGGGAGCTGTTTTTT. It codes for CSARDRGGSGELFF.

At least ten counts were recorded for this clonotype. The chain recombines TRBV7-8 with TRBJ1-2; 7 nucleotides match TRBD1. Per the germline V gene, CDR1 is SGHVS and CDR2 is FQNEAQ. The CDR3 sequence is 16 residues long. V shed 4 bases, J shed 0 bases, and the junction held 8 bases outside the gene matches. The CDR3 sequence: CASSSRDSAANYGYTF. CDR3 bases: TGTGCCAGCAGCTCAAGGGACAGCGCAGCTAACTATGGCTACACCTTC.